What follows are 16 T cell receptor beta chains derived from one specimen sequenced in a study of T cell responses to AZD1222 COVID-19 vaccine. The table came from immunoSEQ multiplex PCR; TCRdb's copy has only in-frame clones and leaves some out. The sample has around 80,000 clones; 70% to 90% are singletons. Sequencing was performed on peripheral blood, taken 28 days after the second AZD1222 dose. These receptors all stem from an adult who received the AZD1222 COVID-19 vaccine.

This clone was seen just once. The J gene is TRBJ1-6, the V gene TRBV27; D remains ambiguous. The germline gives CDR1 MNHEY, CDR2 SMNVEV (reference sequence). This CDR3 contains 12 residues. With 8 bases removed from V and 6 bases from J, the gap between germline ends came to 8 bases. For the CDR3, the DNA is TGTGCCAGCGCGCTACCTAATTCACCCCTCCACTTT. Its protein product is CASALPNSPLHF.

The chain uses TRBV27 and TRBJ2-3; TRBD1 might be the D (5 bases). The CDR3 length is 13 residues. From germline, CDR1 is MNHEY and CDR2 SMNVEV (reference sequence). V lost 3 bases and J 8 bases, leaving 12 bases between the germline ends. The CDR3 spells CASSFREDITQYF. As DNA, the CDR3 is TGTGCCAGCAGTTTCCGAGAGGACATTACGCAGTATTTT.

This clone was seen a few times. The chain is built from TRBV11-2 and TRBJ2-5; 9 nucleotides align to TRBD2. The CDR3 totals 16 residues. The V and J ends lost 5 bases and 2 bases, in that order; junction bases with no gene match: 9. CDR1 and CDR2 (germline): SGHAT, FQNNGV. The CDR3, as DNA: TGTGCCAGCAGCCCGCGGGGGGGCGGGGGGCAAGAGACCCAGTACTTC. Translated, it gives CASSPRGGGGQETQYF.

This CDR3 is CASTQQGRGVNTEAFF. In DNA form, the CDR3 reads TGTGCCAGCACTCAACAGGGGCGAGGGGTGAACACTGAAGCTTTCTTT. The gene calls are TRBV5-4 and TRBJ1-1, with 7 bases aligning to TRBD1. The germline V gene encodes CDR1 SGHNT and CDR2 YYREEE (reference sequence). The V gene end was trimmed by 6 bases and the J gene end by 0 bases; junction bases not matched to a gene: 11. The CDR3 totals 16 residues.

The chain employs TRBV28 and TRBJ1-5; D gene uncertain. CDR1 and CDR2 (germline): MDHEN, SYDVKM. V lost 0 bases to trimming and J lost 2 bases, with 20 bases between them. This CDR3 contains 19 residues. DNA for the CDR3: TGTGCCAGCAGTTTATGCTACAATTGGACGAATACCGGCAATCAGCCCCAGCATTTT. Residues: CASSLCYNWTNTGNQPQHF.

CDR3 DNA: TGCAGTGCTAGTTGGGAGGGGGCTGGAGACACCGGGGAGCTGTTTTTT. Its translation is CSASWEGAGDTGELFF. The chain is built from TRBV20-1 and TRBJ2-2; D is perhaps TRBD1 or TRBD2 (7 bases each). The CDR3 has 16 amino acids. Trimming left V 3 bases short and J 3 bases short, with 17 bases between. In germline, CDR1 is DFQATT, CDR2 SNEGSKA (reference sequence).

This sequence joins TRBV19 and TRBJ1-2; perhaps TRBD1 as D (6 bases). The germline V gene has CDR1 LNHDA and CDR2 SQIVND (reference sequence). This CDR3 has 13 amino acids. Trimming took off 6 bases at V and 5 bases at J, with 13 bases between the two ends. This CDR3 is CASRNREGYGYTF. CDR3 DNA sequence: TGTGCCAGTAGAAACAGGGAAGGGTATGGCTACACCTTC. Together with reference TRBV19 and TRBJ1-2, the CDR3 gives the full variable domain: DGGITQSPKYLFRKEGQNVTLSCEQNLNHDAMYWYRQDPGQGLRLIYYSQIVNDFQKGDIAEGYSVSREKKESFPLTVTSAQKNPTAFYLCASRNREGYGYTFGSGTRLTVV.

This clone was counted at least ten times. The chain combines TRBV27 with TRBJ1-5; D ambiguous. From germline, CDR1 is MNHEY and CDR2 SMNVEV (reference sequence). Between the trimmed V and J ends, which lost 3 bases and 5 bases, there was a span of 14 bases. The CDR3 runs 15 residues. The CDR3 loop is CASSLFRSVYQPQHF. The CDR3 bases are TGTGCCAGCAGTTTGTTTCGTTCCGTCTATCAGCCCCAGCATTTT.

The chain joins TRBV18 to TRBJ2-2; D remains ambiguous. Germline CDR1 reads KGHSH; CDR2 reads LQKENI. This CDR3 region has 16 residues. Between the trimmed V and J ends, which lost 3 bases and 8 bases, there was a span of 19 bases. CDR3: CASSPHRGIPSGELFF. The CDR3 DNA sequence: TGTGCCAGCTCACCTCATCGTGGCATTCCTTCAGGGGAGCTGTTTTTT.

The chain combines TRBV19 with TRBJ2-5, with a weak D call TRBD2 (6 bases). Trimming stripped 4 bases from V and 1 base from J, with 7 bases between. The CDR3 sequence is 13 residues long. CDR1 is LNHDA, CDR2 SQIVND, per germline (reference sequence). The CDR3 DNA reads as TGTGCCAGTAGTAGGGACTCCCAAGAGACCCAGTACTTC. This codes for CASSRDSQETQYF.

The rearrangement joins TRBV28 to TRBJ2-7; a weak D match, TRBD1 (6 bases). V lost 3 bases and J lost 2, with 11 bases in between. The CDR3 contains 14 residues. Germline values: CDR1 MDHEN, CDR2 SYDVKM. CDR3 in amino acids: CASSLWTDAYEQYF. The DNA of the CDR3 is TGTGCCAGCAGTTTGTGGACAGACGCCTACGAGCAGTACTTC.

This clone was seen once. The rearrangement joins TRBV5-1 to TRBJ1-1, with unresolved D. Looked up from germline, CDR1 is SGHRS and CDR2 is YFSETQ. This CDR3 spans 15 amino acids. Trimming pared 4 bases from V and 4 bases from J, leaving 17 bases between. The chain's CDR3 is CASSIGPQVATEAFF. As DNA, the CDR3 is TGCGCCAGCAGCATCGGGCCCCAGGTGGCCACTGAAGCTTTCTTT.

J is TRBJ1-2 and V is TRBV29-1, with D unresolved. Germline CDR1 and CDR2: SQVTM and ANQGSEA. This CDR3 spans 15 amino acids. Trimming removed 1 base from V and 1 base from J, with 13 bases in between. The CDR3 DNA reads TGCAGCGTTGAAGTCGGTGGCCCGAATAACTATGGCTACACCTTC. This gives the protein CSVEVGGPNNYGYTF.

The V and J genes are TRBV15 and TRBJ1-4; the D is unclear. The CDR3 has 14 amino acids. In germline, CDR1 is LNHNV, CDR2 YYDKDF (reference sequence). The ends were cut back, 3 bases at V and 6 bases at J, with 11 bases in the middle. In DNA form, the CDR3 reads TGTGCCACCAGCAGGACCGCCGGCCATGAAAAACTGTTTTTT. It codes for CATSRTAGHEKLFF.

The CDR3 sequence: CASSRGHYEQYF. CDR3 DNA: TGTGCCAGCAGTCGCGGACACTACGAGCAGTACTTC. The genes are TRBV6-5 and TRBJ2-7, with a possible D match to TRBD1 (5 bases). There are 12 residues in the CDR3. CDR1 and CDR2 from the germline V gene are MNHEY and SVGAGI. V gave up 5 bases and J gave up 3 bases, with 8 bases separating them.

The chain links TRBV6-4 to TRBJ2-5, with a weak D call TRBD1 (6 bases). Trimming removed 0 bases from V and 2 bases from J, with 13 bases in between. This CDR3 contains 16 residues. Germline-derived CDR1 and CDR2 are MRHNA and SNTAGT. This CDR3 reads CASSDSSGQPQETQYF. The CDR3 DNA reads as TGTGCCAGCAGTGACTCGTCTGGACAGCCGCAAGAGACCCAGTACTTC.